This is a list of T cell receptor beta chains from one sample in a study of T-cell memory formation after mild COVID-19. TCRdb re-derived calls from the 5' RACE reads in MiXCR, one entry per CDR3 protein. The data show 200,000 to 250,000 distinct CDR3 sequences, with approximately 9% seen just once and 20% to 25% held by the top ten. Sequencing input: PBMCs or a T cell subset sorted from them (not recorded which). These receptors were taken from a man aged 18 to 35 who had mild COVID-19 (a few samples of this study predate the infection). Cell type and time point are not known. Each CDR3 is given with its conserved first and last residue. D genes are given only for firm matches. Only some rows state a clone size, as once, few, many or a class for expanded clones.

v_call: TRBV20-1
cdr3_length: 14
clone_size: NA
d_call: NA
j_call: TRBJ2-3
cdr3_aa: CSARSANQRYTQYF
cdr3_nt: TGCAGTGCTAGATCGGCTAACCAGAGGTATACGCAGTATTTT

v_call: TRBV4-3
cdr3_length: 15
clone_size: NA
d_call: NA
j_call: TRBJ1-1
cdr3_aa: CASSQARGVNTEAFF
cdr3_nt: TGCGCCAGCAGCCAAGCGCGGGGAGTGAACACTGAAGCTTTCTTT

v_call: TRBV12-3/TRBV12-4
cdr3_length: 19
clone_size: NA
d_call: TRBD2
j_call: TRBJ2-5
cdr3_aa: CASSRPTDLAGGSQETQYF
cdr3_nt: TGTGCCAGCAGTCGACCAACCGATCTAGCGGGGGGTAGTCAAGAGACCCAGTACTTC

v_call: TRBV7-9
cdr3_length: 16
clone_size: few
d_call: NA
j_call: TRBJ2-4
cdr3_aa: CASSFLGSLAKNIQYF
cdr3_nt: TGTGCCAGCAGCTTTTTAGGGTCGCTAGCCAAAAACATTCAGTACTTC

v_call: TRBV5-1
cdr3_length: 12
clone_size: many
d_call: NA
j_call: TRBJ2-7
cdr3_aa: CASSGQAYEQYF
cdr3_nt: TGCGCCAGCAGCGGGCAGGCCTACGAGCAGTACTTC

v_call: TRBV5-1
cdr3_length: 14
clone_size: NA
d_call: NA
j_call: TRBJ2-5
cdr3_aa: CASSWGTYQETQYF
cdr3_nt: TGCGCCAGCAGCTGGGGGACGTACCAAGAGACCCAGTACTTC

v_call: TRBV6-2/TRBV6-3
cdr3_length: 13
clone_size: few
d_call: NA
j_call: TRBJ2-7
cdr3_aa: CASSPRAPEQQYF
cdr3_nt: TGTGCCAGCAGCCCTCGCGCCCCCGAGCAGCAGTACTTC

v_call: TRBV18
cdr3_length: 13
clone_size: NA
d_call: NA
j_call: TRBJ2-7
cdr3_aa: CASSPGHAYEQYF
cdr3_nt: TGTGCCAGCTCACCAGGCCACGCCTACGAGCAGTACTTC

v_call: TRBV12-3/TRBV12-4
cdr3_length: 14
clone_size: many
d_call: TRBD1
j_call: TRBJ1-1
cdr3_aa: CASRGGQVNTEAFF
cdr3_nt: TGTGCCAGCAGGGGGGGACAGGTTAACACTGAAGCTTTCTTT

v_call: TRBV9
cdr3_length: 17
clone_size: NA
d_call: NA
j_call: TRBJ1-3
cdr3_aa: CASSPGTAQPAGNTIYF
cdr3_nt: TGTGCCAGCAGCCCCGGGACGGCTCAGCCGGCTGGAAACACCATATATTTT

v_call: TRBV7-9
cdr3_length: 14
clone_size: NA
d_call: NA
j_call: TRBJ1-5
cdr3_aa: CASSPDGYNQTQHF
cdr3_nt: TGTGCCAGCAGCCCAGACGGTTACAATCAGACCCAGCATTTT

v_call: TRBV12-3/TRBV12-4
cdr3_length: 12
clone_size: NA
d_call: NA
j_call: TRBJ2-3
cdr3_aa: CASSPTPSGWYF
cdr3_nt: TGTGCCAGCAGTCCCACCCCGAGCGGATGGTATTTT

v_call: TRBV7-3
cdr3_length: 15
clone_size: NA
d_call: TRBD2
j_call: TRBJ2-3
cdr3_aa: CASSLYGLVADTQYF
cdr3_nt: TGTGCCAGCAGCTTATACGGACTAGTTGCGGATACGCAGTATTTT

v_call: TRBV6-2/TRBV6-3
cdr3_length: 15
clone_size: NA
d_call: NA
j_call: TRBJ2-5
cdr3_aa: CASRNAGNAKETQYF
cdr3_nt: TGTGCCAGCAGGAACGCGGGGAACGCAAAAGAGACCCAGTACTTC

v_call: TRBV5-1
cdr3_length: 14
clone_size: NA
d_call: NA
j_call: TRBJ2-1
cdr3_aa: CASSLELGHNEQFF
cdr3_nt: TGCGCCAGCAGCTTGGAACTGGGCCACAATGAGCAGTTCTTC

v_call: TRBV19
cdr3_length: 14
clone_size: NA
d_call: NA
j_call: TRBJ2-1
cdr3_aa: CASSIRGADNEQFF
cdr3_nt: TGTGCCAGTAGTATCAGGGGGGCCGACAATGAGCAGTTCTTC

v_call: TRBV6-5
cdr3_length: 13
clone_size: NA
d_call: NA
j_call: TRBJ2-1
cdr3_aa: CASRYPGKGEQFF
cdr3_nt: TGTGCCAGCAGGTACCCAGGGAAGGGCGAGCAGTTCTTC

v_call: TRBV15
cdr3_length: 14
clone_size: NA
d_call: TRBD2
j_call: TRBJ2-5
cdr3_aa: CATSRGGRGETQYF
cdr3_nt: TGTGCCACCAGCCGCGGGGGACGAGGAGAGACCCAGTACTTC

v_call: TRBV4-1
cdr3_length: 15
clone_size: few
d_call: TRBD1
j_call: TRBJ1-1
cdr3_aa: CASSQDRGSNTEAFF
cdr3_nt: TGCGCCAGCAGCCAGGACAGGGGCTCGAACACTGAAGCTTTCTTT

v_call: TRBV5-1
cdr3_length: 13
clone_size: NA
d_call: NA
j_call: TRBJ2-1
cdr3_aa: CASSLARSSEQFF
cdr3_nt: TGCGCCAGCAGCTTGGCTCGTAGTAGTGAGCAGTTCTTC